This T cell receptor beta chain was sequenced in a study of T cells in localized non-small cell lung cancer. Findings and caveats of the study: Greater blood T cell density accompanied longer overall survival.

Germline assignment: CDR1 SGHTA and CDR2 FQGNSA. The CDR3 consists of 11 residues. V shed 1 base and J shed 6 bases, with 3 bases lying between them. Note on this clone: The antigen is unknown.

The assay was immunoSEQ multiplex PCR, and TCRdb's table has in-frame clones only and misses some. The sample holds tens of thousands of clones; roughly 86% are singletons and the top ten take around 6.4%. This chain links TRBV7-2 with TRBJ1-2, with unresolved D. The sequencing used peripheral blood, collected before any cancer treatment. This TCR was sampled from a man aged 40 to 69 with stage I lung adenocarcinoma. Written as DNA, the CDR3 is TGTGCCAGCAGCTTAGAGCATGGCTACACCTTC. This translates into CASSLEHGYTF.